This T cell receptor (beta chain) was recovered during a study of blood T cell repertoires in COVID-19. For the study at large: Samples came from the United States, Italy and Spain, spanning acute and convalescent COVID-19. PBMCs, B-cell-depleted T cells, or T cells provided the cDNA or gDNA that made up the material.

Germline lookup yields CDR1 SGDLS and CDR2 YYNGEE. The CDR3 totals 15 residues. With 2 bases clipped from V and 7 bases from J, the junction kept 5 bases outside the gene matches. Authors' analysis steps: From reference gene primer amplification, estimates of nucleated cell counts were derived. The repertoire was sequenced with immunoSEQ multiplex PCR; TCRdb's copy has only in-frame clones and lacks some. The V and J calls and the clone size are those of that table, but D and trimming were determined from the DNA. The sample has 150,000 to 200,000 clones; approximately 90% are singletons. The V call is TRBV9, the J call TRBJ2-1, with 11 bases that match TRBD2. This TCR was recovered from a man aged 55 to 69 with active or convalescent COVID-19. Sequencing used peripheral blood. CDR3 residues: CASSVLAGGLNEQFF. The CDR3 nucleotides read TGTGCCAGCAGCGTCTTAGCGGGGGGGCTGAATGAGCAGTTCTTC.